The 10 T cell receptor beta chains listed next were all sequenced from one sample in a study of shared clonotypes between healthy human individuals. The assay was immunoSEQ multiplex PCR, and TCRdb's table has in-frame clones only and misses some. The table has millions of clones, 85% to 95% seen once. Sequencing was done on a sample of naive CD4+ T cells sorted from blood. Subset meaning: CD45RA+ positively selected. These receptors came from a young man in good health.

The chain joins TRBV11-3 to TRBJ2-5; D is unclear. The CDR3 spans 14 residues. Trimming stripped 3 bases from V and 4 bases from J, with 12 bases between. CDR1 is SGHNT and CDR2 is YENEEA in the germline V gene. CDR3 protein: CASSLGLTSETQYF. Here the CDR3 DNA reads TGTGCCAGCAGCTTGGGATTAACGTCAGAGACCCAGTACTTC.

CDR3: CASSLGQTGGNTIYF. CDR3 nucleotides: TGCGCCAGCAGCTTGGGACAGACGGGAGGAAACACCATATATTTT. The chain combines TRBV5-1 with TRBJ1-3; D perhaps matches TRBD1 (5 bases). Trimming shortened V by 0 bases and J by 4 bases, and 11 bases separated the two germline ends. Germline values: CDR1 SGHRS, CDR2 YFSETQ. There are 15 residues in the CDR3.

In regard to this clone: The sample holds other DNA sequences that translate to the same CDR3. This chain links TRBV30 with TRBJ2-7, with 13 bases lining up with TRBD2. V was pared by 0 bases and J by 4 bases, with 3 bases of the junction left unmatched. This CDR3 is built from 15 residues. Germline V gene sequence: CDR1 GTSNPN, CDR2 SVGIG (reference sequence). Here the CDR3 reads CAWSVRLAGGYEQYF. CDR3 sequence (DNA): TGTGCCTGGAGTGTCCGACTAGCGGGGGGATACGAGCAGTACTTC.

The genes are TRBV5-8 and TRBJ2-1; 9 bases match TRBD1. J gave up 6 bases and V 4 bases, and 8 bases lay outside the gene matches. CDR1 is SGHTS and CDR2 is YDEGEE in the germline V gene. This CDR3 contains 15 residues. The CDR3 region is CASSPLDRGGNEQFF. DNA of the CDR3: TGTGCCAGCAGCCCTTTGGACAGGGGAGGCAATGAGCAGTTCTTC.

The chain uses TRBV5-1 and TRBJ2-7, with 7 bases aligning to TRBD2. This CDR3 spans 13 amino acids. CDR1 is SGHRS, CDR2 YFSETQ, per germline. V lost 2 bases to trimming and J lost 5 bases; unmatched junction nucleotides: 4. The CDR3 DNA follows: TGCGCCAGCAGCTTTGCGGGGGACCACGAGCAGTACTTC. Translated: CASSFAGDHEQYF.

Many counts were recorded for this clone. The gene calls are TRBV7-2 and TRBJ1-1; D is ambiguous. The CDR3 has 9 residues. Germline V gene data show CDR1 as SGHTA and CDR2 as FQGNSA. Trimming left V 3 bases short and J 8 bases short, with 1 base between. CDR3 bases: TGTGCCAGCAGCTTCGAAGCTTTCTTT. The encoded protein is CASSFEAFF. Together with reference TRBV7-2 and TRBJ1-1, the CDR3 gives the full variable domain: GAGVSQSPSNKVTEKGKDVELRCDPISGHTALYWYRQSLGQGLEFLIYFQGNSAPDKSGLPSDRFSAERTGGSVSTLTIQRTQQEDSAVYLCASSFEAFFGQGTRLTVV.

The sample holds a few counts of this clone. J is TRBJ1-2 and V is TRBV4-2; D unclear. Germline-derived CDR1 and CDR2 are LGHNA and YNFKEQ. Trimming pared 0 bases from V and 4 bases from J, leaving 18 bases between. The CDR3 is 17 residues long. CDR3: CASSQDRSSAFFYGYTF. CDR3 DNA: TGTGCCAGCAGCCAAGATAGGAGCTCAGCATTCTTCTATGGCTACACCTTC.

The V call is TRBV28, the J call TRBJ2-7, with 11 bases aligning to TRBD2. CDR1 MDHEN and CDR2 SYDVKM come from the germline V gene. Germline trimming cut 6 bases from V and 2 bases from J; bases unmatched to any gene: 6. This CDR3 comprises 15 residues. The CDR3 here is CASSPLAGGTYEQYF. The CDR3 bases are TGTGCCAGCAGCCCCCTAGCGGGGGGTACCTACGAGCAGTACTTC.

The chain recombines TRBV11-2 with TRBJ2-1; TRBD1 might be the D (8 bases). CDR3 length equals 12 residues. Germline CDR1 SGHAT, CDR2 FQNNGV. V was shortened by 5 bases and J by 9 bases, with 11 bases between the two germline ends. The CDR3 sequence is CASSTGGGEQFF. The DNA for the CDR3 is TGTGCCAGCAGCACAGGGGGGGGTGAGCAGTTCTTC. The full variable domain, in which reference TRBV11-2 and TRBJ2-1 provide the parts outside the CDR3, is EAGVAQSPRYKIIEKRQSVAFWCNPISGHATLYWYQQILGQGPKLLIQFQNNGVVDDSQLPKDRFSAERLKGVDSTLKIQPAKLEDSAVYLCASSTGGGEQFFGPGTRLTVL.

CDR3 sequence (DNA): TGTGCCAGCAGCCTAGGGACAGGTTTCTCTACTCGCGAGCAGTACTTC. It specifies CASSLGTGFSTREQYF. The rearrangement links TRBV11-2 to TRBJ2-7; 8 bases line up with TRBD1. The CDR3 consists of 16 residues. Germline assignment: CDR1 SGHAT and CDR2 FQNNGV. The ends lost 5 bases at V and 6 bases at J; junction bases unmatched: 15.